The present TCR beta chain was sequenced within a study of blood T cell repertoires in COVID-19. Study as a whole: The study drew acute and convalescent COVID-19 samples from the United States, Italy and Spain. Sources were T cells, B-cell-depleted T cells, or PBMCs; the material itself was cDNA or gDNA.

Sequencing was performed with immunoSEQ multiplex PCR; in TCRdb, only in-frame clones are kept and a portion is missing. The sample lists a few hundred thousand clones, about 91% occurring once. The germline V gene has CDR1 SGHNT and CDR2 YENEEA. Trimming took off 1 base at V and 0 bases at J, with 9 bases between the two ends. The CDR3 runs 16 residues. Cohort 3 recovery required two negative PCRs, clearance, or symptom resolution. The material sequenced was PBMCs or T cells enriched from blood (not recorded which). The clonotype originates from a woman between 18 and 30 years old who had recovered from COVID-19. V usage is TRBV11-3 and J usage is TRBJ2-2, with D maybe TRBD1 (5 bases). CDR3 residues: CASSLVAGSNTGELFF. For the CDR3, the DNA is TGTGCCAGCAGCTTAGTTGCAGGGTCGAACACCGGGGAGCTGTTTTTT.